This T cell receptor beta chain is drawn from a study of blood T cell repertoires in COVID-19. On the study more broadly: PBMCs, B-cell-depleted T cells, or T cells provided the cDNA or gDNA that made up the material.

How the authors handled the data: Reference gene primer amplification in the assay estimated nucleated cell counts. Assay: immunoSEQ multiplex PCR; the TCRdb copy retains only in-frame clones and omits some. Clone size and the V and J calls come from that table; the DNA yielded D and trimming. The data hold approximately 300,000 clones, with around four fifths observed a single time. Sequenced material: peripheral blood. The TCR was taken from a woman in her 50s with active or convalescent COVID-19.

DNA for the CDR3: TGTGCCAGCAGCCCCCGGCGGGGGGGGCCAGATCAGCCCCAGCATTTT. Amino acids: CASSPRRGGPDQPQHF. The chain employs TRBV28 and TRBJ1-5, with TRBD1 as a possible D gene (6 bases). The CDR3 covers 16 residues. Trimming took off 6 bases at V and 5 bases at J, with 20 bases between the two ends. The germline V gene has CDR1 MDHEN and CDR2 SYDVKM.